This T cell receptor beta chain comes out of a study of blood T cell repertoires in COVID-19. Turning to the study itself: Collection of acute and convalescent COVID-19 samples took place in the United States, Italy and Spain. Sources were T cells, B-cell-depleted T cells, or PBMCs; the material itself was cDNA or gDNA.

Per the study methods: The assay estimated nucleated cells by amplifying reference gene primers. The data were produced by immunoSEQ multiplex PCR, yet TCRdb's version contains in-frame clones alone and is incomplete. V, J and clone size reflect that table, while D and trimming were determined from the DNA. Here the sample spans roughly 230,000 clones, 88% being singletons. The clonotype originates from a man in his sixties or seventies with acute or convalescent COVID-19. Material: peripheral blood.

This chain's CDR3 is CATSREQLIRGFNYGYTF. The DNA of the CDR3 is TGTGCCACCAGCAGAGAACAATTAATCAGGGGTTTCAACTATGGCTACACCTTC. J is TRBJ1-2 and V is TRBV15; D possibly corresponds to TRBD1 (6 bases). V dropped 0 bases and J dropped 2 bases, with 19 bases sitting between them. CDR3 length: 18 residues. Germline V gene sequence: CDR1 LNHNV, CDR2 YYDKDF (reference sequence).